The 25 T cell receptor beta chains reported below all come from one sample, sequenced in a study of T cells in Graves' hyperthyroidism and ophthalmopathy. The TCR beta CDR3 regions underwent amplification using RNA transcripts as the source. HTBI primers were used for first-round RT-PCR of the TCR CDR3. Each CDR3 protein gets one entry after TCRdb re-called the multiplex PCR reads with MiXCR. This sample yields 550,000 to 600,000 distinct CDR3 sequences, of which 16% are seen a single time; 18% belongs to the top ten. The sequenced sample consisted of blood. These receptors came from a woman aged 18-35 years with Graves' hyperthyroidism.

This clonotype has a handful of counts. The chain uses TRBV19 and TRBJ2-2, with D tentatively TRBD1 (7 bases). This CDR3 spans 13 amino acids. Trimming cost V 7 bases and J 4 bases, with 10 bases left between them. Germline V gives CDR1 LNHDA, CDR2 SQIVND (reference sequence). CDR3 loop: CASMQGGTGELFF. Written as DNA, the CDR3 is TGTGCCAGTATGCAGGGGGGCACCGGGGAGCTGTTTTTT.

This clonotype was seen repeatedly, ten times or more. The CDR3 region has the DNA TGTGCCAGCCAACCCGAAGTAGAGGCTTACTACGAGCAGTACTTC. It encodes CASQPEVEAYYEQYF. J is TRBJ2-7 and V is TRBV28; D gene uncertain. Germline values: CDR1 MDHEN, CDR2 SYDVKM. Trimming shortened V by 8 bases and J by 3 bases, and 20 bases separated the two germline ends. The CDR3 contains 15 residues.

This clonotype occurred a few times. This chain connects TRBV11-1 to TRBJ1-4; tentative D call: TRBD1 (6 bases). V was pared by 5 bases and J by 10 bases, with 14 bases between. The germline V gene has CDR1 SGHAT and CDR2 FQDESV (reference sequence). The CDR3 covers 13 residues. In DNA, the CDR3 is TGTGCCAGCAGCCGTAACAGGGACCGAAAACTGTTTTTT. Its protein product is CASSRNRDRKLFF.

This clonotype was counted only a few times. The chain uses TRBV20-1 and TRBJ1-4; 7 positions agree with TRBD1. Germline CDR1 DFQATT, CDR2 SNEGSKA (reference sequence). This CDR3 has 12 residues. The ends lost 0 bases at V and 8 bases at J; junction bases unmatched: 0. Here the CDR3 reads CSARDRGEKLFF. The CDR3 nucleotides are TGCAGTGCTAGAGACAGGGGGGAAAAACTGTTTTTT.

This clonotype was recorded at least ten times. V is TRBV12-3 or TRBV12-4 and J is TRBJ2-7, with 9 nucleotides matching TRBD2. V dropped 3 bases and J dropped 4; count of bases not matched to a gene: 4. The CDR3 totals 14 residues. CDR3 nucleotide sequence: TGTGCCAGCAGTTTTAGGCTAGCGGGATACGAGCAGTACTTC. This encodes CASSFRLAGYEQYF.

At least ten counts were recorded for this clonotype. V gene TRBV12-3 or TRBV12-4 combines with J gene TRBJ1-5; no firm D call. V lost 3 bases and J 5 bases, leaving 8 bases between the germline ends. The CDR3 spans 13 residues. For the CDR3, the DNA is TGTGCCAGCAGTTTGTGGGTGGATCAGCCCCAGCATTTT. Amino acids: CASSLWVDQPQHF.

The table lists this clonotype with a few counts. The chain recombines TRBV7-9 with TRBJ2-5, with unresolved D. V lost 0 bases, J lost 4 bases, and 9 bases lay in between. The CDR3 length is 14 residues. Germline-derived CDR1 and CDR2 are SEHNR and FQNEAQ (reference sequence). CDR3 sequence reads: CASSLAGSGETQYF. In DNA form, the CDR3 reads TGTGCCAGCAGCTTAGCGGGATCCGGAGAGACCCAGTACTTC. The variable domain in full, with the rest retrieved from reference TRBV7-9 and TRBJ2-5, is DTGVSQNPRHKITKRGQNVTFRCDPISEHNRLYWYRQTLGQGPEFLTYFQNEAQLEKSRLLSDRFSAERPKGSFSTLEIQRTEQGDSAMYLCASSLAGSGETQYFGPGTRLLVL.

In this sample, this clonotype turned up many times. For the CDR3, the DNA is TGTGCCAGCAGCCCAACTAGCGGGGGTAGTACCTACGAGCAGTACTTC. Protein product: CASSPTSGGSTYEQYF. This chain links TRBV27 with TRBJ2-7; 11 bases fit TRBD2. CDR1 is MNHEY, CDR2 SMNVEV, per germline (reference sequence). The CDR3 contains 16 residues. V shed 6 bases, J shed 2 bases, and the junction held 9 bases outside the gene matches.

On this clonotype itself: Because the CDR3's place on the DNA is in doubt, the DNA is left out and the CDR3 is given as listed by TCRdb. This rearrangement joins TRBV12-3 or TRBV12-4 to TRBJ2-2; TRBD2 is the table's D call, not checked against the DNA. With termini counted, the CDR3 has 15 amino acids. The CDR3 loop is CASSSSGGRRGELFF.

This clonotype appeared many times. V gene TRBV10-2 combines with J gene TRBJ1-1, with a possible D match to TRBD1 (6 bases). CDR1 is WSHSY and CDR2 is SAAADI in the germline V gene. Trimming cost V 8 bases and J 1 base, with 14 bases left between them. This CDR3 spans 14 amino acids. CDR3 amino acids: CASAQGGWNTEAFF. The CDR3 DNA reads TGCGCCAGCGCACAGGGTGGCTGGAACACTGAAGCTTTCTTT.

This rearrangement joins TRBV5-8 to TRBJ1-1; 10 bases map to TRBD1. Germline V lookup: CDR1 SGHTS, CDR2 YDEGEE. J was trimmed by 1 base and V by 4 bases; bases with no gene match: 7. This CDR3 comprises 16 residues. The CDR3 spells CASSPGQGMRNTEAFF. For the CDR3, the DNA is TGTGCCAGCAGCCCGGGACAGGGGATGAGGAACACTGAAGCTTTCTTT.

This clonotype was detected ten times or more. The V and J genes are TRBV6-2 or TRBV6-3 and TRBJ2-5; D is ambiguous. The CDR3 consists of 12 residues. In germline, CDR1 is MNHEY, CDR2 SVGEGT. The germline V and J ends were trimmed by 1 base and 5 bases, with 5 bases remaining between them. This CDR3 reads CASSYFGETQYF. CDR3 coding DNA: TGTGCCAGCAGTTACTTCGGTGAGACCCAGTACTTC.

This clonotype has ten or more counts. The chain recombines TRBV5-1 with TRBJ2-3, with TRBD2 identical over 8 bases. V was pared by 0 bases and J by 4 bases, with 4 bases of the junction left unmatched. CDR3 size: 15 residues. Germline lookup yields CDR1 SGHRS and CDR2 YFSETQ. CDR3: CASSLAGTSPDTQYF. The DNA of the CDR3 is TGCGCCAGCAGCTTGGCCGGGACTAGTCCAGATACGCAGTATTTT.

The sample holds many counts of this clonotype. V is TRBV30 and J is TRBJ1-5; the D is unclear. Germline V gene sequence: CDR1 GTSNPN, CDR2 SVGIG (reference sequence). The CDR3 is 14 residues long. V lost 0 bases to trimming and J lost 3 bases, with 9 bases between them. CDR3 region: CAWSVTGINQPQHF. The CDR3 bases are TGTGCCTGGAGTGTGACGGGGATCAATCAGCCCCAGCATTTT.

Of note for this clonotype: A much larger clonotype is one base distant, so this may be a read error. The chain is built from TRBV3-1 and TRBJ1-6, with D maybe TRBD1 (5 bases). CDR3 length: 13 amino acids. Germline V gives CDR1 LGHDT, CDR2 YNNKEL (reference sequence). Here the CDR3 reads CASSQGRNSPHHF. Written as DNA, the CDR3 is TGTGCCAGCAGCCAGGGGCGCAATTCACCCCACCACTTT.

This clonotype was detected only a few times. V and J are TRBV7-2 and TRBJ2-7; possibly TRBD2 for D (5 bases). The ends were cut back, 4 bases at V and 2 bases at J, with 18 bases in the middle. The length of the CDR3 is 16 residues. Per germline, CDR1 SGHTA and CDR2 FQGNSA. Here the CDR3 reads CASSYLRGGPPYEQYF. The DNA for the CDR3 is TGTGCCAGCAGCTACCTCCGTGGAGGCCCTCCCTACGAGCAGTACTTC. The variable domain in full, completed from reference TRBV7-2 and TRBJ2-7, reads GAGVSQSPSNKVTEKGKDVELRCDPISGHTALYWYRQSLGQGLEFLIYFQGNSAPDKSGLPSDRFSAERTGGSVSTLTIQRTQQEDSAVYLCASSYLRGGPPYEQYFGPGTRLTVT.

This clonotype was recorded only once. The germline gene is not matched at one end of the junction; a read error may be the cause. This chain links TRBV7-2 with TRBJ2-2; the D gene is possibly TRBD2 (5 bases). Looked up from germline, CDR1 is SGHTA and CDR2 is FQGNSA. This CDR3 region has 15 residues. For the CDR3, the DNA is TGTGCCAGCAGCTTAGCCCTACCGAACACCGGGGAGCTGTGTTTT. Protein sequence: CASSLALPNTGELCF.

This clonotype was detected ten times or more. The chain recombines TRBV12-3 or TRBV12-4 with TRBJ1-2; D may be TRBD1 (5 bases). This CDR3 has 14 residues. V lost 3 bases and J lost 3, with 11 bases in between. CDR3 nucleotides: TGTGCCAGCAGTTTGGAGGGGCGATACTATGGCTACACCTTC. Translated, it gives CASSLEGRYYGYTF.

This clonotype was picked up many times. V and J are TRBV3-1 and TRBJ1-4; weak D call: TRBD1 (5 bases). Germline lookup yields CDR1 LGHDT and CDR2 YNNKEL (reference sequence). The CDR3 consists of 16 residues. V lost 8 bases and J lost 0, with 16 bases in between. The CDR3 region is CASRRRGDATNEKLFF. The CDR3 DNA is TGTGCCAGCCGCCGTCGGGGCGACGCAACTAATGAAAAACTGTTTTTT.

This clonotype was counted many times. The genes are TRBV12-3 or TRBV12-4 and TRBJ2-3; 7 bases are a match to TRBD2. The CDR3 is made up of 15 amino acids. Trimming took 5 bases from V and 2 from J; bases not matched to a gene: 7. This chain's CDR3 is CASSVGGGPTDTQYF. CDR3 nucleotide sequence: TGTGCCAGCAGTGTGGGGGGGGGTCCCACAGATACGCAGTATTTT.

This clonotype came up many times. The rearrangement uses TRBV12-5 and TRBJ2-3, with 7 bases that match TRBD1. V gave up 3 bases and J gave up 0 bases; unmatched junction bases: 9. Germline V gene data show CDR1 as LGHNT and CDR2 as FRNRAP. CDR3 length equals 17 residues. The CDR3 region has the DNA TGTGCTAGTGGTTTTCCGGGACAGCCTCTTAGCACAGATACGCAGTATTTT. It codes for CASGFPGQPLSTDTQYF.

This clonotype has at least ten counts. The rearrangement links TRBV20-1 to TRBJ1-6; D might be TRBD1 (6 bases). This CDR3 contains 14 residues. V dropped 7 bases and J dropped 3 bases, with 13 bases sitting between them. In germline, CDR1 is DFQATT, CDR2 SNEGSKA (reference sequence). The CDR3 spells CSDRLGHYNSPLHF. Here the CDR3 DNA reads TGCAGTGACCGATTGGGACACTATAATTCACCCCTCCACTTT.

Here the CDR3 reads CASSFEGRNYEQYF. The CDR3 coding sequence is TGTGCCAGCAGCTTTGAGGGGCGAAACTACGAGCAGTACTTC. This rearrangement joins TRBV7-9 to TRBJ2-7, with D perhaps TRBD1 or TRBD2 (5 bases each). The germline CDR1 and CDR2 sequences are SEHNR and FQNEAQ (reference sequence). The ends were cut back, 3 bases at V and 3 bases at J, with 12 bases in the middle. This CDR3 is built from 14 residues.

The chain carries TRBV7-2 and TRBJ2-1, with 10 bases aligning to TRBD2. The germline CDR1 and CDR2 sequences are SGHTA and FQGNSA. After removal of 4 bases from V and 10 bases from J, the junction contained 7 bases not matched to a gene. The CDR3 runs 14 residues. CDR3 DNA: TGTGCCAGCAGCTCACTAGCGGGAATAAACGAGCAGTTCTTC. It translates to CASSSLAGINEQFF.

CDR3 sequence: CASSLVEGTDTQYF. CDR3 nucleotides: TGTGCCAGCAGCTTAGTGGAGGGCACAGATACGCAGTATTTT. The chain carries TRBV7-2 and TRBJ2-3, with D perhaps matching TRBD2 (5 bases). The length of the CDR3 is 14 residues. With 1 base removed from V and 1 base from J, the gap between germline ends came to 6 bases. The germline V gene encodes CDR1 SGHTA and CDR2 FQGNSA.